Following are 27 T cell receptor beta chains from one sample sequenced in a study of T-cell reconstitution after alpha-beta-depleted transplantation in children. Using unique molecular identifiers, the investigators prepared the TCRbeta library. TCRdb re-analysed the PCR reads in MiXCR, keeping a single row per CDR3 protein. The table records about 640,000 distinct CDR3 sequences, roughly 17% of them present only once. The input for sequencing was PBMCs from the stem cell graft donor, taken from the stem cell graft. Receptors originate from a human donor who donated a stem cell graft to a child with acute myeloid leukemia.

This clonotype was seen ten or more times. The chain uses TRBV20-1 and TRBJ2-3; D gene ambiguous. Per germline, CDR1 DFQATT and CDR2 SNEGSKA (reference sequence). V lost 0 bases and J 1 base, leaving 11 bases between the germline ends. The CDR3 sequence is 15 residues long. Here the CDR3 DNA reads TGCAGTGCTAGAGACCCAAGAGACCGCACAGATACGCAGTATTTT. Its translation is CSARDPRDRTDTQYF.

This clonotype has at least ten counts. The chain combines TRBV10-3 with TRBJ1-3; D not resolved. The V and J ends lost 3 bases and 5 bases respectively, with 11 bases between them. Germline CDR1 reads ENHRY; CDR2 reads SYGVKD. The CDR3 length is 14 residues. The CDR3 DNA follows: TGTGCCATCAGTGAACAAATGGGCCGAAACACCATATATTTT. This translates into CAISEQMGRNTIYF.

This clonotype was counted ten times or more. The chain uses TRBV5-5 and TRBJ1-1, with D uncertain. The CDR3 covers 17 residues. In germline, CDR1 is SGHKS, CDR2 YYEKEE (reference sequence). The ends were cut back, 1 base at V and 10 bases at J, with 26 bases in the middle. The CDR3 DNA sequence: TGTGCCAGCAGCTTGAAGTTTGGGTGGGCGCTCCCCGGAGGAGCTTTCTTT. It is translated as CASSLKFGWALPGGAFF.

This clonotype was counted a few times. The J gene is TRBJ2-1, the V gene TRBV11-2; D is uncertain. The germline V and J ends were trimmed by 0 bases and 0 bases, with 9 bases remaining between them. The CDR3 is 16 amino acids. In germline, CDR1 is SGHAT, CDR2 FQNNGV. This CDR3 is CASSLELSGSYNEQFF. CDR3 nucleotides: TGTGCCAGCAGCTTAGAGTTGTCGGGCTCCTACAATGAGCAGTTCTTC.

This rearrangement joins TRBV2 to TRBJ2-1, with D unclear. Germline V gives CDR1 SNHLY, CDR2 FYNNEI. The CDR3 length is 10 residues. V lost 7 bases and J 10 bases, leaving 8 bases between the germline ends. CDR3 sequence: CASKGFEQFF. CDR3 DNA: TGTGCCAGCAAAGGGTTCGAGCAGTTCTTC.

A note on this clonotype: A single base separates this from a much larger clone, so it may be a read error. The CDR3 ends on some other residue instead of the conserved phenylalanine or tryptophan, so this is likely a read error. The V and J genes are TRBV20-1 and TRBJ2-5; D unclear. Trimming stripped 6 bases from V and 2 bases from J, with 16 bases between. This CDR3 has 14 residues. In germline, CDR1 is DFQATT, CDR2 SNEGSKA (reference sequence). CDR3 region: CSAPTLSYQETQYL. As DNA, the CDR3 is TGCAGTGCCCCGACGCTCAGCTATCAAGAGACCCAGTACCTC.

This clonotype was seen many times. The CDR3 DNA reads as TGCAGCGTTGAAGATTCAGGGACTGTGGTTGAGCAGTTCTTC. Protein sequence: CSVEDSGTVVEQFF. The chain links TRBV29-1 to TRBJ2-1; D perhaps matches TRBD2 (6 bases). V gave up 0 bases and J gave up 9 bases, with 15 bases separating them. Looked up from germline, CDR1 is SQVTM and CDR2 is ANQGSEA. The CDR3 is made up of 14 amino acids.

This clonotype was recorded a few times. The chain joins TRBV6-5 to TRBJ1-4; D is undetermined. The V and J ends lost 0 bases and 7 bases respectively, with 12 bases between them. The CDR3 is 15 amino acids. Germline V gene sequence: CDR1 MNHEY, CDR2 SVGAGI. The CDR3 nucleotides are TGTGCCAGCAGTTACTCGAGACACCGGGGTGAAAAACTGTTTTTT. It translates to CASSYSRHRGEKLFF.

V is TRBV21-1 and J is TRBJ2-3. TRBV21-1 is tagged as a pseudogene. CDR3 size: 18 residues. The CDR3 nucleotides are TGTGCCAGCAGCAAAGCCCACACGCAGGTTACTAGCACAGATACGCAGTATTTT. Its translation is CASSKAHTQVTSTDTQYF.

This clonotype was detected ten times or more. This sequence joins TRBV24-1 and TRBJ1-6, with D tentatively TRBD1 (6 bases). Per the germline V gene, CDR1 is KGHDR and CDR2 is SFDVKD. V was clipped by 9 bases and J by 2 bases, with 10 bases between them. The CDR3 totals 14 residues. CDR3 DNA sequence: TGTGCCACCCAGGGGAACGCCTATAATTCACCCCTCCACTTT. Translation: CATQGNAYNSPLHF.

A note on this clonotype: The junction shows a germline mismatch at one end, possibly a read error. The chain carries TRBV20-1 and TRBJ2-5; the D gene is possibly TRBD2 (7 bases). CDR1 and CDR2 (germline): DFQATT, SNEGSKA (reference sequence). This CDR3 region has 17 residues. The CDR3: CCASLPGGSVVEETQYF. CDR3 in DNA: TGCTGTGCTAGTCTTCCGGGGGGCTCTGTAGTTGAAGAGACCCAGTACTTC.

The J gene is TRBJ1-2, the V gene TRBV20-1; 7 positions agree with TRBD1. Losses at the gene ends were 2 bases for V and 5 bases for J; bases not matched to a gene: 11. The length of the CDR3 is 15 residues. Per the germline V gene, CDR1 is DFQATT and CDR2 is SNEGSKA (reference sequence). CDR3 in DNA: TGCAGTGCTAGAAGCCACAACGGGACAGCATATGGCTACACCTTC. Encoded protein: CSARSHNGTAYGYTF.

This clonotype was recorded many times. The chain joins TRBV29-1 to TRBJ2-7; D not resolved. V was pared by 3 bases and J by 5 bases, with 20 bases between. The CDR3 extends over 15 amino acids. Germline V gene data show CDR1 as SQVTM and CDR2 as ANQGSEA. DNA for the CDR3: TGCAGCGTTGACTGGGGTAAAAAGGCCGTGGACGAGCAGTACGTC. Translation: CSVDWGKKAVDEQYV.

The V and J genes are TRBV20-1 and TRBJ1-4; tentative D call: TRBD1 (5 bases). The CDR3 is made up of 17 amino acids. Germline V lookup: CDR1 DFQATT, CDR2 SNEGSKA (reference sequence). Deletions cut 0 bases from V and 8 bases from J, with 22 bases between. The CDR3 spells CSARDLNTRRGGEKLFF. The CDR3 nucleotides read TGCAGTGCTAGAGATCTGAACACTCGACGGGGGGGGGAAAAACTGTTTTTT.

Ten or more counts support this clonotype. This chain joins TRBV15 and TRBJ1-5; no clear D. This CDR3 contains 16 residues. Germline-derived CDR1 and CDR2 are LNHNV and YYDKDF (reference sequence). The V gene lost 0 bases and the J gene lost 0 bases, with 9 bases spanning the gap. For the CDR3, the DNA is TGTGCCACCAGCAGAGATGAGACGGGTAGCAATCAGCCCCAGCATTTT. This codes for CATSRDETGSNQPQHF.

This clonotype was seen many times. V gene TRBV29-1 combines with J gene TRBJ1-5; D is possibly TRBD1 (5 bases). CDR3 length: 14 residues. The V gene's germline CDR1 is SQVTM and CDR2 ANQGSEA. Trimming took off 3 bases at V and 9 bases at J, with 18 bases between the two ends. The CDR3 here is CSVDHQGGERPQHF. In nucleotides, the CDR3 is TGCAGCGTTGATCACCAGGGTGGCGAGCGGCCCCAGCATTTT.

This clonotype was found a few times. The chain is built from TRBV5-1 and TRBJ1-1; D perhaps matches TRBD1 (5 bases). Trimming removed 4 bases at V and 1 base at J, with 14 bases between. The CDR3 is 15 amino acids. The germline V gene encodes CDR1 SGHRS and CDR2 YFSETQ. Here the CDR3 DNA reads TGCGCCAGCAGCCCTCTGCAGGGAACGAACACTGAAGCTTTCTTT. Translating gives CASSPLQGTNTEAFF.

This clonotype was picked up many times. The V gene is TRBV20-1, the J gene TRBJ2-1, with 12 bases fitting TRBD2. In germline, CDR1 is DFQATT, CDR2 SNEGSKA (reference sequence). This CDR3 is built from 15 residues. The V gene end was trimmed by 3 bases and the J gene end by 7 bases; junction bases not matched to a gene: 7. CDR3 nucleotides: TGCAGTGCTAGGACTAGCGGGGGCTTCAGGAATGAGCAGTTCTTC. It is translated as CSARTSGGFRNEQFF.

This clonotype was seen many times. The rearrangement links TRBV30 to TRBJ1-2, with D unresolved. The CDR3 length is 11 residues. Per germline, CDR1 GTSNPN and CDR2 SVGIG (reference sequence). Trimming removed 4 bases from V and 7 bases from J, with 10 bases in between. CDR3 protein: CAWMGRGGYTF. The DNA of the CDR3 is TGTGCCTGGATGGGGAGAGGTGGCTACACCTTC.

This clonotype was observed a few times. V is TRBV29-1 and J is TRBJ2-6; 7 bases are shared with TRBD2. V was pared by 3 bases and J by 0 bases, with 11 bases of the junction left unmatched. The CDR3 consists of 18 residues. Germline CDR1 SQVTM, CDR2 ANQGSEA. The CDR3 is CSVDGGRGRSSGANVLTF. The CDR3 DNA is TGCAGCGTTGACGGGGGGAGAGGGCGTTCCTCTGGGGCCAACGTCCTGACTTTC.

The V call is TRBV2, the J call TRBJ1-5, with 8 bases identical to TRBD1. The CDR3 sequence is 16 residues long. Per the germline V gene, CDR1 is SNHLY and CDR2 is FYNNEI. Trimming removed 4 bases from V and 0 bases from J; junction bases left unmatched: 5. The CDR3 loop reads CASSAGGRGSNQPQHF. In DNA, the CDR3 is TGTGCCAGCAGTGCAGGGGGCAGAGGTAGCAATCAGCCCCAGCATTTT. The entire variable domain, with the rest obtained from reference TRBV2 and TRBJ1-5, is as follows: EPEVTQTPSHQVTQMGQEVILRCVPISNHLYFYWYRQILGQKVEFLVSFYNNEISEKSEIFDDQFSVERPDGSNFTLKIRSTKLEDSAMYFCASSAGGRGSNQPQHFGDGTRLSIL.

The chain uses TRBV24-1 and TRBJ2-5; a weak D match, TRBD1 (5 bases). Trimming stripped 3 bases from V and 9 bases from J, with 13 bases between. The CDR3 loop spans 13 amino acids. Germline V gives CDR1 KGHDR, CDR2 SFDVKD. CDR3 in DNA: TGTGCCACCAGTGATGGCCCCCTAGGGGCCCAGTACTTC. It yields the protein CATSDGPLGAQYF.

This clonotype has at least ten counts. This chain connects TRBV20-1 to TRBJ2-7; 7 bases match TRBD1. Germline CDR1 reads DFQATT; CDR2 reads SNEGSKA (reference sequence). J gave up 3 bases and V 1 base, and 6 bases lay outside the gene matches. The CDR3 spans 14 residues. Here the CDR3 reads CSARGIDRDYEQYV. Here the CDR3 DNA reads TGCAGTGCTAGAGGGATCGACAGGGACTACGAGCAGTACGTC.

The V call is TRBV12-3 or TRBV12-4, the J call TRBJ1-3; perhaps TRBD1 as D (5 bases). Trimming shortened V by 9 bases and J by 4 bases, and 10 bases separated the two germline ends. This CDR3 has 12 residues. CDR3 sequence reads: CASRGAGNTIYF. The CDR3 DNA reads as TGTGCCAGTAGAGGGGCGGGAAACACCATATATTTT.

V usage is TRBV2 and J usage is TRBJ1-2; weak D call: TRBD1 (6 bases). The CDR3 extends over 13 amino acids. V dropped 1 base and J dropped 7 bases, with 10 bases sitting between them. The V gene's germline CDR1 is SNHLY and CDR2 FYNNEI. This CDR3 reads CASSEDRAVGYTF. In DNA, the CDR3 is TGTGCCAGCAGTGAAGACAGGGCGGTTGGCTACACCTTC.

This rearrangement joins TRBV9 to TRBJ2-7, with TRBD2 matching over 8 bases. This CDR3 spans 15 amino acids. Germline assignment: CDR1 SGDLS and CDR2 YYNGEE. V lost 0 bases to trimming and J lost 2 bases; unmatched junction nucleotides: 4. The CDR3 loop is CASSVAAGEPYEQYF. The CDR3 region has the DNA TGTGCCAGCAGCGTAGCAGCGGGGGAACCCTACGAGCAGTACTTC.

This clonotype was counted at least ten times. The gene calls are TRBV5-6 and TRBJ2-1, with D possibly matching TRBD1 (6 bases). Germline CDR1 and CDR2: SGHDT and YYEEEE. This CDR3 is built from 14 residues. The ends were cut back, 5 bases at V and 3 bases at J, with 12 bases in the middle. CDR3 loop: CASRGGPNYNEQFF. The CDR3 DNA sequence: TGTGCCAGCAGAGGGGGACCGAACTACAATGAGCAGTTCTTC. Based on the CDR3 plus reference TRBV5-6 and TRBJ2-1, the full variable domain is DAGVTQSPTHLIKTRGQQVTLRCSPKSGHDTVSWYQQALGQGPQFIFQYYEEEERQRGNFPDRFSGHQFPNYSSELNVNALLLGDSALYLCASRGGPNYNEQFFGPGTRLTVL.